The 23 T cell receptor beta chains below come from one sample, sequenced in a study of T cell clones after liver transplantation. Measured with immunoSEQ multiplex PCR; TCRdb has only the in-frame clones, and not every one. The sample holds around 6,000 clones, approximately 84% seen once. This specimen consisted of CD8+ T cells from blood, obtained before liver transplant. All receptors come from a human donor who received a liver transplant.

This sequence joins TRBV6-1 and TRBJ2-1, with D uncertain. The CDR3 spans 14 residues. From germline, CDR1 is MNHNS and CDR2 SASEGT. V lost 6 bases and J 2 bases, leaving 11 bases between the germline ends. As DNA, the CDR3 is TGTGCCAGCAGATCCCAGGAGACCTACAATGAGCAGTTCTTC. Its translation: CASRSQETYNEQFF.

The genes are TRBV11-1 and TRBJ2-5; 12 bases fit TRBD2. V lost 2 bases and J lost 0; bases outside the gene matches: 1. Germline-derived CDR1 and CDR2 are SGHAT and FQDESV (reference sequence). The CDR3 has 16 residues. The CDR3 here is CASSLLAGGYQETQYF. In DNA form, the CDR3 reads TGTGCCAGCAGCTTACTAGCGGGAGGGTACCAAGAGACCCAGTACTTC.

The V gene is TRBV7-9, the J gene TRBJ2-7; TRBD1 matches 7 bases. CDR1 is SEHNR and CDR2 is FQNEAQ in the germline V gene (reference sequence). Trimming at V came to 3 bases and at J to 1 base, leaving 9 bases not matched to a gene. This CDR3 is 16 amino acids long. CDR3 in amino acids: CASSLPTGAFSYEQYF. The CDR3 DNA is TGTGCCAGCAGCTTGCCAACAGGGGCCTTTTCCTACGAGCAGTACTTC. Based on the CDR3 plus reference TRBV7-9 and TRBJ2-7, the full variable domain is DTGVSQNPRHKITKRGQNVTFRCDPISEHNRLYWYRQTLGQGPEFLTYFQNEAQLEKSRLLSDRFSAERPKGSFSTLEIQRTEQGDSAMYLCASSLPTGAFSYEQYFGPGTRLTVT.

In DNA, the CDR3 is TGTGCCAGCAGGGAAGCGGGAGAATCCTACGAGCAGTACTTC. It encodes CASREAGESYEQYF. The chain couples TRBV28 to TRBJ2-7; 8 nucleotides align to TRBD2. After removal of 6 bases from V and 1 base from J, the junction contained 5 bases not matched to a gene. This CDR3 region has 14 residues. Germline V gene data show CDR1 as MDHEN and CDR2 as SYDVKM.

The J gene is TRBJ2-5, the V gene TRBV13, with 9 bases aligning to TRBD2. Trimming cost V 5 bases and J 4 bases; bases outside gene matches: 17. In germline, CDR1 is PRHDT, CDR2 FYEKMQ (reference sequence). This CDR3 spans 18 amino acids. CDR3 residues: CASSPLELAGVRGETQYF. The CDR3 bases are TGTGCCAGCAGCCCCTTGGAGTTAGCGGGAGTGAGGGGAGAGACCCAGTACTTC. The variable domain in full, completed from reference TRBV13 and TRBJ2-5, reads AAGVIQSPRHLIKEKRETATLKCYPIPRHDTVYWYQQGPGQDPQFLISFYEKMQSDKGSIPDRFSAQQFSDYHSELNMSSLELGDSALYFCASSPLELAGVRGETQYFGPGTRLLVL.

The chain combines TRBV27 with TRBJ2-5; possibly TRBD1 or TRBD2 for D (6 bases each). The germline V gene encodes CDR1 MNHEY and CDR2 SMNVEV (reference sequence). The CDR3 has 16 residues. Trimming removed 5 bases from V and 2 bases from J, with 18 bases in between. CDR3 nucleotides: TGTGCCAGCAGTCGGTCCCATATAGGGGGGCAAGAGACCCAGTACTTC. The encoded protein is CASSRSHIGGQETQYF.

The chain has TRBV5-4 and TRBJ2-7; D gene ambiguous. The CDR3 extends over 13 amino acids. Germline V lookup: CDR1 SGHNT, CDR2 YYREEE (reference sequence). Trimming removed 4 bases from V and 3 bases from J, with 11 bases in between. CDR3 DNA: TGTGCCAGCAGCCACGCGCCCAGCTACGAGCAGTACTTC. The encoded protein is CASSHAPSYEQYF.

J is TRBJ2-7 and V is TRBV5-1; 8 bases fit TRBD1. With 0 bases clipped from V and 5 bases from J, the junction kept 1 base outside the gene matches. The CDR3 consists of 13 residues. The germline gives CDR1 SGHRS, CDR2 YFSETQ. CDR3 in DNA: TGCGCCAGCAGCTTGGACAGGGGGAACGAGCAGTACTTC. Protein: CASSLDRGNEQYF.

The chain joins TRBV7-9 to TRBJ1-5; D is ambiguous. CDR3 length: 12 residues. V was cut by 6 bases and J by 0 bases, with 3 bases left in between. Looked up from germline, CDR1 is SEHNR and CDR2 is FQNEAQ (reference sequence). CDR3 DNA sequence: TGTGCCAGCAGTTATAGCAATCAGCCCCAGCATTTT. It is translated as CASSYSNQPQHF.

The chain employs TRBV28 and TRBJ1-5; D remains unclear. With 2 bases removed from V and 4 bases from J, the gap between germline ends came to 6 bases. The CDR3 has 13 residues. CDR1 is MDHEN, CDR2 SYDVKM, per germline. The chain's CDR3 is CASSLVMNQPQHF. The CDR3 region has the DNA TGTGCCAGCAGTTTAGTAATGAATCAGCCCCAGCATTTT.

This chain connects TRBV6-5 to TRBJ2-2, with D unclear. Germline CDR1 reads MNHEY; CDR2 reads SVGAGI. V lost 5 bases and J 2 bases, leaving 9 bases between the germline ends. This CDR3 spans 14 amino acids. The CDR3 DNA is TGTGCCAGCAGTCACACAGACAACACCGGGGAGCTGTTTTTT. Its protein product is CASSHTDNTGELFF.

This clone is a singleton in its sample. The chain uses TRBV5-4 and TRBJ2-3; 10 bases are shared with TRBD2. The CDR3 loop spans 15 amino acids. The V gene's germline CDR1 is SGHNT and CDR2 YYREEE (reference sequence). V trimming: 9 bases; J trimming: 1 base; junction bases outside the gene matches: 8. CDR3 region: CATSEGTSGTDTQYF. In DNA, the CDR3 is TGTGCCACTTCAGAGGGGACTAGCGGCACAGATACGCAGTATTTT.

There are a few counts of this clone. The rearrangement links TRBV7-2 to TRBJ2-7; maybe TRBD1 (5 bases). This CDR3 comprises 13 residues. Looked up from germline, CDR1 is SGHTA and CDR2 is FQGNSA. V dropped 1 base and J dropped 5 bases, with 9 bases sitting between them. Here the CDR3 reads CASSLVTTDEQYF. DNA for the CDR3: TGTGCCAGCAGCTTAGTGACGACAGACGAGCAGTACTTC.

This clone was detected only once. The chain uses TRBV5-4 and TRBJ2-7, with a tentative D call TRBD2 (5 bases). Germline CDR1 and CDR2: SGHNT and YYREEE (reference sequence). The CDR3 runs 14 residues. V lost 2 bases and J 2 bases, leaving 11 bases between the germline ends. The CDR3 DNA sequence: TGTGCCAGCAGCTTCGCGAGGGCCCCCTACGAGCAGTACTTC. Translating it yields CASSFARAPYEQYF.

This clone was detected once. The rearrangement links TRBV2 to TRBJ2-1, with a possible D match to TRBD2 (7 bases). The V gene lost 3 bases and the J gene lost 10 bases, with 28 bases spanning the gap. Germline CDR1 and CDR2: SNHLY and FYNNEI. CDR3 size: 18 residues. The CDR3 nucleotides are TGTGCCAGCAGTGATTGGCAGGGGAGGGACGGAGGGATATGGGAGCAGTTCTTC. It specifies CASSDWQGRDGGIWEQFF.

This clone has just one count. This chain connects TRBV5-4 to TRBJ2-7; 9 bases are a match to TRBD2. CDR3 length: 15 residues. V trimming: 4 bases; J trimming: 4 bases; junction bases outside the gene matches: 9. Germline CDR1 SGHNT, CDR2 YYREEE (reference sequence). CDR3 coding DNA: TGTGCCAGCAGCGGGGGGAGCGGGAGGAATTACGAGCAGTACTTC. As protein: CASSGGSGRNYEQYF.

The chain uses TRBV7-9 and TRBJ2-7; the D is unclear. Germline-derived CDR1 and CDR2 are SEHNR and FQNEAQ (reference sequence). Trimming stripped 5 bases from V and 0 bases from J, with 8 bases between. This CDR3 spans 13 amino acids. This CDR3 is CASSPESSYEQYF. CDR3 sequence (DNA): TGTGCCAGCAGCCCCGAGAGCTCCTACGAGCAGTACTTC.

This chain's CDR3 is CSVTPTRGPQYF. The DNA for the CDR3 is TGCAGCGTTACTCCGACCCGAGGGCCCCAGTACTTC. This sequence joins TRBV29-1 and TRBJ2-5; a possible D gene is TRBD2 (5 bases). V was shortened by 5 bases and J by 9 bases, with 16 bases between the two germline ends. Germline values: CDR1 SQVTM, CDR2 ANQGSEA. This CDR3 is 12 amino acids long.

The chain links TRBV11-2 to TRBJ2-5; TRBD1 agrees at 10 bases. The germline V gene has CDR1 SGHAT and CDR2 FQNNGV. V dropped 6 bases and J dropped 2; count of bases not matched to a gene: 6. The CDR3 is 15 residues long. The CDR3: CASSFDRGQQETQYF. The CDR3 DNA reads as TGTGCCAGCAGTTTCGACAGGGGGCAACAAGAGACCCAGTACTTC.

This clone appeared a few times. The chain carries TRBV6-6 and TRBJ1-3; D unclear. Germline V gives CDR1 MNHNY, CDR2 SVGAGI (reference sequence). The ends were cut back, 2 bases at V and 4 bases at J, with 12 bases in the middle. CDR3 size: 15 residues. The CDR3 here is CASSYGRTLGNTIYF. The CDR3 region has the DNA TGTGCCAGCAGTTACGGTCGGACTCTGGGAAACACCATATATTTT.

This clone occurred once. This sequence joins TRBV7-9 and TRBJ1-2; D is perhaps TRBD1 (5 bases). The V and J ends lost 1 base and 4 bases respectively, with 13 bases between them. CDR1 SEHNR and CDR2 FQNEAQ come from the germline V gene (reference sequence). The CDR3 runs to 15 residues. CDR3 sequence: CASSLGSGGSYGYTF. The CDR3 DNA reads TGTGCCAGCAGCTTAGGTTCGGGGGGAAGCTATGGCTACACCTTC.

The chain couples TRBV7-3 to TRBJ2-1; D is perhaps TRBD2 (6 bases). CDR3 length equals 14 residues. Germline loops: CDR1 SGHTA, CDR2 FQGTGA. Trimming cost V 2 bases and J 4 bases, with 9 bases left between them. As DNA, the CDR3 is TGTGCCAGCAGCTTAGCGGGGAGTTACAATGAGCAGTTCTTC. The encoded protein is CASSLAGSYNEQFF. Full variable domain (rest looked up from reference TRBV7-3 and TRBJ2-1): GAGVSQTPSNKVTEKGKYVELRCDPISGHTALYWYRQSLGQGPEFLIYFQGTGAADDSGLPNDRFFAVRPEGSVSTLKIQRTERGDSAVYLCASSLAGSYNEQFFGPGTRLTVL.

CDR3 protein: CASSLGVRGASYEQYF. CDR3 in DNA: TGTGCCAGCAGCTTAGGAGTGCGGGGGGCCTCCTACGAGCAGTACTTC. The chain has TRBV13 and TRBJ2-7; 8 bases agree with TRBD2. Losses at the gene ends were 0 bases for V and 0 bases for J; bases not matched to a gene: 4. CDR3 length: 16 amino acids. Germline-derived CDR1 and CDR2 are PRHDT and FYEKMQ (reference sequence).